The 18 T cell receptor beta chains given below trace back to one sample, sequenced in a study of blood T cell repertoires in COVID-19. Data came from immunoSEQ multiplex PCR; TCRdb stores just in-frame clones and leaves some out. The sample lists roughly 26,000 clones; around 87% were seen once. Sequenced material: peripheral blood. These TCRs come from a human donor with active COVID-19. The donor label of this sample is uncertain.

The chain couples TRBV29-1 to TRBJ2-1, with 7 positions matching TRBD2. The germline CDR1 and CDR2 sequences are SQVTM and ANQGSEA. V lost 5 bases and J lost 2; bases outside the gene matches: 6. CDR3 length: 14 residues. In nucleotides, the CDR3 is TGCAGCGTTCAAGGCGGGAGAACCTACAATGAGCAGTTCTTC. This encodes CSVQGGRTYNEQFF.

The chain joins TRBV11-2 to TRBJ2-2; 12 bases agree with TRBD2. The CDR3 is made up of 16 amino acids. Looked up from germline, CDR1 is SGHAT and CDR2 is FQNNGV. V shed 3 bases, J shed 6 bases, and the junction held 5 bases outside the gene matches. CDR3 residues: CASSLPSGRAAGELFF. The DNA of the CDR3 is TGTGCCAGCAGCTTGCCTAGCGGGAGGGCGGCCGGGGAGCTGTTTTTT.

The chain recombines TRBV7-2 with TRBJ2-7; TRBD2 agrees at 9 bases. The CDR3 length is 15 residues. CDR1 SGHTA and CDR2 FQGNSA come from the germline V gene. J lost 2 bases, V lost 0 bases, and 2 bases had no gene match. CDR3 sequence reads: CASSLAVAGAYEQYF. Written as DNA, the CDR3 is TGTGCCAGCAGCTTAGCGGTAGCGGGGGCCTACGAGCAGTACTTC.

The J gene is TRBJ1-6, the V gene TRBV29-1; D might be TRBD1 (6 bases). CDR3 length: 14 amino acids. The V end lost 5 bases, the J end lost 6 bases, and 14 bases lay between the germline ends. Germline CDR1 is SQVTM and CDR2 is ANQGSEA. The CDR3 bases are TGCAGCGTTTCACAGGGCCCGGGTAATTCACCCCTCCACTTT. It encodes CSVSQGPGNSPLHF.

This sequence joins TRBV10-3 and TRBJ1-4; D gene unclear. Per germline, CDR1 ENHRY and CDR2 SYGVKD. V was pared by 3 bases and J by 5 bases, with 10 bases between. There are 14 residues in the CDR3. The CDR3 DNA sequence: TGTGCCATCAGTGATCCCGCCGGGAATGAAAAACTGTTTTTT. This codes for CAISDPAGNEKLFF.

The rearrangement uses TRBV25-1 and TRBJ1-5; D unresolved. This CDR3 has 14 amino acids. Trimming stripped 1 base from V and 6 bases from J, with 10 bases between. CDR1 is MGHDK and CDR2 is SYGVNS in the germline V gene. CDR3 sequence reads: CASSESGLGQPQHF. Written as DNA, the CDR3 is TGTGCCAGCAGTGAATCCGGACTGGGTCAGCCCCAGCATTTT. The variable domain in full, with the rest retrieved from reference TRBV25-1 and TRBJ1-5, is EADIYQTPRYLVIGTGKKITLECSQTMGHDKMYWYQQDPGMELHLIHYSYGVNSTEKGDLSSESTVSRIRTEHFPLTLESARPSHTSQYLCASSESGLGQPQHFGDGTRLSIL.

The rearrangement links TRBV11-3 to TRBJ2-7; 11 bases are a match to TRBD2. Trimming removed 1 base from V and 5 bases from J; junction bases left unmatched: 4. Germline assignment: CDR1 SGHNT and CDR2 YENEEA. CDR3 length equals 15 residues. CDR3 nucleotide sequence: TGTGCCAGCAGCTTAGTAGCGGGAGGGCCCAACGAGCAGTACTTC. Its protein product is CASSLVAGGPNEQYF.

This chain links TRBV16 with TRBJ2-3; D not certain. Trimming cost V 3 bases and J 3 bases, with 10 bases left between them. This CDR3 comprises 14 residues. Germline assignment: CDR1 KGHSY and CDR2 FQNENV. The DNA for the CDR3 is TGTGCCAGCAGCCACCCCTTCAGAACAGATACGCAGTATTTT. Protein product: CASSHPFRTDTQYF.

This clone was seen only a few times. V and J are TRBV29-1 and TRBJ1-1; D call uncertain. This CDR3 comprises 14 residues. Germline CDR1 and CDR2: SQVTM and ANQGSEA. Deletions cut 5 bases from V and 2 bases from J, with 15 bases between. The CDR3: CSVSLSTGNTEAFF. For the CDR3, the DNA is TGCAGCGTTTCTTTGTCTACGGGAAACACTGAAGCTTTCTTT.

The CDR3 bases are TGTGCCAGTAGTATAGATGGCGGAGGCACAGATACGCAGTATTTT. Translation: CASSIDGGGTDTQYF. The chain employs TRBV19 and TRBJ2-3, with no clear D. Trimming removed 0 bases from V and 1 base from J, with 8 bases in between. Germline CDR1 reads LNHDA; CDR2 reads SQIVND (reference sequence). The CDR3 totals 15 residues.

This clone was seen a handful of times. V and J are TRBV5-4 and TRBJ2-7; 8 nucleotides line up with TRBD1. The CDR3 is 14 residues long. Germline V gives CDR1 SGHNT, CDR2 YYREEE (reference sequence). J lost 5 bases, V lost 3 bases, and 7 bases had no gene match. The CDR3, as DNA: TGTGCCAGCAGCTCCCCGGGGACAGGCAACGAGCAGTACTTC. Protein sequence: CASSSPGTGNEQYF.

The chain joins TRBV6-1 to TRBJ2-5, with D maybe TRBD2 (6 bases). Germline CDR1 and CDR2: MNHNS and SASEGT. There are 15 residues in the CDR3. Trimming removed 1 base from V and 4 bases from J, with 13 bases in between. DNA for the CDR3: TGTGCCAGCAGTGAAGGACTAGGTGGGGTAGAGACCCAGTACTTC. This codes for CASSEGLGGVETQYF.

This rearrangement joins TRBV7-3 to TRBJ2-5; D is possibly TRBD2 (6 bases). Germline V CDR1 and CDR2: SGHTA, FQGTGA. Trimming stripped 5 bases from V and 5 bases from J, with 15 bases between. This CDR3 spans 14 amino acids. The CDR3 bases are TGTGCCAGCAGCCAGGCGGGACTCCAGGAGACCCAGTACTTC. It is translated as CASSQAGLQETQYF.

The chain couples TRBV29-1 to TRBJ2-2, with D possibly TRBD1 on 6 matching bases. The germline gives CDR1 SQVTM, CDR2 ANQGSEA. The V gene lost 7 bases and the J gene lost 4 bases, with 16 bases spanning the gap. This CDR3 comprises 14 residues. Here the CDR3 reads CSGWTARGTGELFF. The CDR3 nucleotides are TGCAGCGGTTGGACAGCCCGTGGCACCGGGGAGCTGTTTTTT.

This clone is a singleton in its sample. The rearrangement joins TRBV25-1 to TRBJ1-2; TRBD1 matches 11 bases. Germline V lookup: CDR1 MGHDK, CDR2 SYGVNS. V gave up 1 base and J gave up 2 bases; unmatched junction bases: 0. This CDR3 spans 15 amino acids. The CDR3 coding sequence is TGTGCCAGCAGTGAATGGACAGGGGGCAACTATGGCTACACCTTC. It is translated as CASSEWTGGNYGYTF.

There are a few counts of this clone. The CDR3 loop is CATSPGSLSYNEQFF. The DNA for the CDR3 is TGTGCCACCAGTCCTGGGAGTCTTTCCTACAATGAGCAGTTCTTC. The V gene is TRBV24-1, the J gene TRBJ2-1; a possible D gene is TRBD2 (5 bases). Trimming stripped 6 bases from V and 1 base from J, with 12 bases between. The CDR3 loop spans 15 amino acids. The germline V gene has CDR1 KGHDR and CDR2 SFDVKD.

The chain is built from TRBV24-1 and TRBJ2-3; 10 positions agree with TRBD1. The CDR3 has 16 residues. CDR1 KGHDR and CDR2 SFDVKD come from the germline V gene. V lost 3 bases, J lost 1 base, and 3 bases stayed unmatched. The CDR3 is CATSDPGQGGTDTQYF. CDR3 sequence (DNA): TGTGCCACCAGTGATCCTGGACAGGGGGGCACAGATACGCAGTATTTT.

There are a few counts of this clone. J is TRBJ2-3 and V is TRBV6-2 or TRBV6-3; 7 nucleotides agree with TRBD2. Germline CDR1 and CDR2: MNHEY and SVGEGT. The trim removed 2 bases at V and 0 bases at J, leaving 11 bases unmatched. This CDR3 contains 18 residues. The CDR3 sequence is CASSYPLAAYTSTDTQYF. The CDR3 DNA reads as TGTGCCAGCAGTTACCCTCTAGCGGCGTATACTAGCACAGATACGCAGTATTTT.